A single sample gave rise to the 32 T cell receptor beta chains below, sequenced in a study of cytomegalovirus exposure and HLA in healthy donors. Amplification used 60 Vbeta primers and 13 Jbeta primers. Clones were sequenced by immunoSEQ multiplex PCR, and TCRdb holds only the in-frame ones, with some missing. The sample lists roughly 150,000 clones, about 80% occurring once. Specimen: PBMCs. The receptors derive from a man younger than 40 in good health and CMV-seropositive.

J is TRBJ2-4 and V is TRBV6-6; D perhaps matches TRBD1 (6 bases). Germline V CDR1 and CDR2: MNHNY, SVGAGI (reference sequence). The CDR3 contains 14 residues. V shed 5 bases and J shed 3 bases, with 11 bases lying between them. This CDR3 reads CASSPSGVKNIQYF. In DNA form, the CDR3 reads TGTGCCAGCAGTCCATCAGGGGTCAAAAACATTCAGTACTTC.

This clone has only one observation. The gene calls are TRBV29-1 and TRBJ1-3; no firm D call. CDR3 length: 13 amino acids. Trimming took off 4 bases at V and 4 bases at J, with 11 bases between the two ends. The germline V gene encodes CDR1 SQVTM and CDR2 ANQGSEA. The CDR3 bases are TGCAGCGTTGTCGAGGATTCGGGAAACACCATATATTTT. It codes for CSVVEDSGNTIYF.

This clone was seen more than once but under ten times. V and J are TRBV13 and TRBJ2-1, with 8 bases aligning to TRBD2. J was trimmed by 6 bases and V by 0 bases; bases with no gene match: 4. Germline V gene lookup returns CDR1 PRHDT and CDR2 FYEKMQ (reference sequence). This CDR3 has 15 amino acids. Here the CDR3 reads CASSLGAGVINEQFF. CDR3 coding DNA: TGTGCCAGCAGCTTAGGAGCGGGGGTAATCAATGAGCAGTTCTTC.

The chain employs TRBV7-9 and TRBJ2-5; D may be TRBD2 (5 bases). V lost 3 bases, J lost 2 bases, and 7 bases lay in between. This CDR3 is built from 13 residues. Looked up from germline, CDR1 is SEHNR and CDR2 is FQNEAQ (reference sequence). The CDR3 region has the DNA TGTGCCAGCAGCTTTGGGAGTCAAGAGACCCAGTACTTC. It codes for CASSFGSQETQYF.

The chain links TRBV28 to TRBJ2-3; 7 bases are shared with TRBD2. Trimming removed 6 bases from V and 4 bases from J; junction bases left unmatched: 4. This CDR3 comprises 13 residues. The germline gives CDR1 MDHEN, CDR2 SYDVKM. The CDR3 here is CASRPRGADTQYF. In nucleotides, the CDR3 is TGTGCCAGCAGGCCCCGGGGGGCAGATACGCAGTATTTT.

The CDR3 DNA reads TGTGCCAGCAGCAAACAGTTGTCTGGCTACACCTTC. This gives the protein CASSKQLSGYTF. V is TRBV6-5 and J is TRBJ1-2; D is ambiguous. With 6 bases removed from V and 7 bases from J, the gap between germline ends came to 12 bases. CDR1 and CDR2 (germline): MNHEY, SVGAGI. The CDR3 has 12 amino acids.

V usage is TRBV29-1 and J usage is TRBJ1-5; 8 nucleotides match TRBD1. CDR1 is SQVTM and CDR2 is ANQGSEA in the germline V gene. The V gene end was trimmed by 7 bases and the J gene end by 4 bases; junction bases not matched to a gene: 6. The CDR3 loop spans 13 amino acids. The CDR3 loop reads CSAGTGGNQPQHF. The CDR3 DNA reads as TGCAGCGCCGGGACAGGAGGAAATCAGCCCCAGCATTTT. Drawing the rest from reference TRBV29-1 and TRBJ1-5, the complete variable domain is SAVISQKPSRDICQRGTSLTIQCQVDSQVTMMFWYRQQPGQSLTLIATANQGSEATYESGFVIDKFPISRPNLTFSTLTVSNMSPEDSSIYLCSAGTGGNQPQHFGDGTRLSIL.

V and J are TRBV6-1 and TRBJ2-7; 7 nucleotides align to TRBD1. Trimming at V came to 4 bases and at J to 3 bases, leaving 9 bases not matched to a gene. CDR1 MNHNS and CDR2 SASEGT come from the germline V gene. This CDR3 is built from 15 residues. This chain's CDR3 is CASSAHSTGLYEQYF. CDR3 coding DNA: TGTGCCAGCAGTGCCCACTCGACAGGGCTCTACGAGCAGTACTTC.

The chain carries TRBV18 and TRBJ1-1; D remains ambiguous. This CDR3 is built from 12 residues. Per germline, CDR1 KGHSH and CDR2 LQKENI. V dropped 3 bases and J dropped 7 bases, with 9 bases sitting between them. As DNA, the CDR3 is TGTGCCAGCTCACCCCGACTCAGTGAAGCTTTCTTT. The encoded protein is CASSPRLSEAFF.

The rearrangement uses TRBV19 and TRBJ2-5; 9 bases agree with TRBD2. The germline gives CDR1 LNHDA, CDR2 SQIVND (reference sequence). After removal of 4 bases from V and 0 bases from J, the junction contained 6 bases not matched to a gene. CDR3 length equals 16 residues. The CDR3 is CASSNLAGMYQETQYF. The CDR3 DNA reads TGTGCCAGTAGTAATCTAGCGGGGATGTACCAAGAGACCCAGTACTTC.

This chain connects TRBV5-4 to TRBJ2-5, with D perhaps matching TRBD1 (5 bases). V lost 0 bases, J lost 5 bases, and 17 bases lay in between. The CDR3 sequence is 16 residues long. CDR1 is SGHNT, CDR2 YYREEE, per germline (reference sequence). The CDR3 DNA reads TGTGCCAGCAGCTTGGGGCGTGGGGCAGTAAGGGAGACCCAGTACTTC. Translation gives CASSLGRGAVRETQYF. Full variable domain (missing parts from reference TRBV5-4 and TRBJ2-5): ETGVTQSPTHLIKTRGQQVTLRCSSQSGHNTVSWYQQALGQGPQFIFQYYREEENGRGNFPPRFSGLQFPNYSSELNVNALELDDSALYLCASSLGRGAVRETQYFGPGTRLLVL.

A single count supports this clone. The V call is TRBV5-1, the J call TRBJ2-7, with TRBD1 identical over 8 bases. The CDR3 totals 15 residues. V was pared by 1 base and J by 5 bases, with 8 bases of the junction left unmatched. Looked up from germline, CDR1 is SGHRS and CDR2 is YFSETQ. CDR3 protein: CASSLKQGVSNEQYF. CDR3 DNA: TGCGCCAGCAGCTTGAAACAGGGGGTCTCGAACGAGCAGTACTTC.

The chain employs TRBV10-3 and TRBJ2-7, with 8 nucleotides matching TRBD1. Germline loops: CDR1 ENHRY, CDR2 SYGVKD. The CDR3 extends over 13 amino acids. The V gene end was trimmed by 6 bases and the J gene end by 4 bases; junction bases not matched to a gene: 5. CDR3 in amino acids: CAISQGADYEQYF. The CDR3 coding sequence is TGTGCCATCAGCCAGGGGGCGGATTACGAGCAGTACTTC.

The V gene is TRBV18, the J gene TRBJ1-3; D gene unclear. The germline CDR1 and CDR2 sequences are KGHSH and LQKENI. CDR3 length: 15 residues. V gave up 4 bases and J gave up 0 bases, with 10 bases separating them. The CDR3 sequence: CASSLDRSSGNTIYF. In nucleotides, the CDR3 is TGTGCCAGCTCACTCGACCGGAGCTCTGGAAACACCATATATTTT.

The rearrangement uses TRBV5-1 and TRBJ2-2; 12 nucleotides line up with TRBD2. The germline V gene has CDR1 SGHRS and CDR2 YFSETQ. CDR3 length: 21 residues. Trimming took 4 bases from V and 2 from J; bases not matched to a gene: 18. As DNA, the CDR3 is TGCGCCAGCAGCCACCTCGTCGGGCTAGCGGGGGGGCCAGGAAACACCGGGGAGCTGTTTTTT. Translation gives CASSHLVGLAGGPGNTGELFF.

Here the CDR3 reads CASAGDGPYEQYF. The CDR3 DNA follows: TGTGCCAGCGCAGGGGACGGTCCCTACGAGCAGTACTTC. The genes are TRBV28 and TRBJ2-7, with D maybe TRBD1 (6 bases). The CDR3 consists of 13 residues. V lost 8 bases and J 2 bases, leaving 13 bases between the germline ends. Germline V gene sequence: CDR1 MDHEN, CDR2 SYDVKM.

The genes are TRBV5-4 and TRBJ1-6; D is perhaps TRBD1 (6 bases). Germline-derived CDR1 and CDR2 are SGHNT and YYREEE (reference sequence). CDR3 length: 15 residues. Trimming cost V 0 bases and J 7 bases, with 11 bases left between them. The CDR3 sequence is CASSLGLRGNSPLHF. Here the CDR3 DNA reads TGTGCCAGCAGCTTGGGACTCAGGGGAAATTCACCCCTCCACTTT.

This chain connects TRBV6-1 to TRBJ1-6, with TRBD1 matching over 9 bases. Per the germline V gene, CDR1 is MNHNS and CDR2 is SASEGT. The V gene end was trimmed by 3 bases and the J gene end by 11 bases; junction bases not matched to a gene: 8. The CDR3 is 15 residues long. CDR3 sequence (DNA): TGTGCCAGCAGTGACCGGGACAGGGTTCTGACACCCCTCCACTTT. It encodes CASSDRDRVLTPLHF.

The chain combines TRBV4-1 with TRBJ1-3, with a possible D match to TRBD1 (5 bases). Trimming shortened V by 3 bases and J by 2 bases, and 14 bases separated the two germline ends. CDR3 length equals 16 residues. Looked up from germline, CDR1 is MGHRA and CDR2 is YSYEKL. This CDR3 reads CASSHQTGSPGNTIYF. CDR3 coding DNA: TGCGCCAGCAGCCACCAAACAGGCTCGCCTGGAAACACCATATATTTT.

The J gene is TRBJ2-5, the V gene TRBV7-2; TRBD2 might be the D (5 bases). Deletions cut 2 bases from V and 5 bases from J, with 15 bases between. This CDR3 comprises 15 residues. Per the germline V gene, CDR1 is SGHTA and CDR2 is FQGNSA. For the CDR3, the DNA is TGTGCCAGCAGCTTAAGTGGACTCGGCCTGGAGACCCAGTACTTC. It encodes CASSLSGLGLETQYF.

This chain connects TRBV11-2 to TRBJ2-7; 9 bases are shared with TRBD2. The CDR3 runs to 16 residues. CDR1 is SGHAT, CDR2 FQNNGV, per germline. J was trimmed by 1 base and V by 5 bases; bases with no gene match: 9. In DNA form, the CDR3 reads TGTGCCAGCAGCCCTCGACTAGCGGTCCTTTCCTACGAGCAGTACTTC. It codes for CASSPRLAVLSYEQYF.

The rearrangement links TRBV9 to TRBJ2-1; perhaps TRBD1 as D (5 bases). V lost 0 bases and J lost 8, with 6 bases in between. Germline V gives CDR1 SGDLS, CDR2 YYNGEE. This CDR3 contains 12 residues. The DNA for the CDR3 is TGTGCCAGCAGCGTAGAGGGGTATGAGCAGTTCTTC. Residues: CASSVEGYEQFF.

The chain recombines TRBV7-8 with TRBJ1-1; no clear D. The CDR3 is made up of 15 amino acids. Trimming stripped 5 bases from V and 3 bases from J, with 16 bases between. Germline loops: CDR1 SGHVS, CDR2 FQNEAQ. CDR3 DNA: TGTGCCAGCAGCCTTAGAGGCCCGGGGTACACTGAAGCTTTCTTT. It is translated as CASSLRGPGYTEAFF.

The chain joins TRBV6-5 to TRBJ1-2; 8 bases are shared with TRBD1. Germline loops: CDR1 MNHEY, CDR2 SVGAGI. V trimming: 4 bases; J trimming: 8 bases; junction bases outside the gene matches: 6. This CDR3 is 13 amino acids long. CDR3 in DNA: TGTGCCAGCAGTTCGGACAGGGTTTTCGGCTACACCTTC. Its translation is CASSSDRVFGYTF.

This sequence joins TRBV5-1 and TRBJ1-3; D call uncertain. The ends were cut back, 2 bases at V and 0 bases at J, with 12 bases in the middle. From germline, CDR1 is SGHRS and CDR2 YFSETQ. This CDR3 comprises 16 residues. The CDR3 region is CASSLGTVYSGNTIYF. The CDR3 DNA follows: TGCGCCAGCAGCTTAGGAACAGTTTACTCTGGAAACACCATATATTTT.

The chain joins TRBV9 to TRBJ2-5; 7 positions agree with TRBD1. The CDR3 loop spans 15 amino acids. The germline CDR1 and CDR2 sequences are SGDLS and YYNGEE. Trimming at V came to 0 bases and at J to 2 bases, leaving 4 bases not matched to a gene. The CDR3 DNA reads TGTGCCAGCAGCGTAGTAGGGACAGAGCAAGAGACCCAGTACTTC. Translating it yields CASSVVGTEQETQYF.

This clone was counted once. The genes are TRBV5-1 and TRBJ2-3, with 7 positions matching TRBD2. Germline CDR1 reads SGHRS; CDR2 reads YFSETQ. Losses at the gene ends were 4 bases for V and 6 bases for J; bases not matched to a gene: 8. The CDR3 is 14 amino acids. The CDR3 sequence: CASSPGTTGDTQYF. Written as DNA, the CDR3 is TGCGCCAGCAGCCCAGGGACTACCGGGGATACGCAGTATTTT.

This clone appeared a single time. The chain employs TRBV2 and TRBJ1-2; tentative D call: TRBD1 (6 bases). This CDR3 is built from 14 residues. CDR1 and CDR2 from the germline V gene are SNHLY and FYNNEI. The V end lost 5 bases, the J end lost 2 bases, and 12 bases lay between the germline ends. CDR3 loop: CASSLDRTNYGYTF. In nucleotides, the CDR3 is TGTGCCAGCAGTCTTGACAGGACCAACTATGGCTACACCTTC.

This clone is a singleton in its sample. The V gene is TRBV14, the J gene TRBJ2-3; D is possibly TRBD1 (6 bases). V was trimmed by 2 bases and J by 3 bases, leaving 12 bases between them. The CDR3 spans 15 residues. Germline CDR1 and CDR2: SGHDN and FVKESK. CDR3 DNA sequence: TGTGCCAGCAGCCAAAGGACAGTGAAAACAGATACGCAGTATTTT. Translating it yields CASSQRTVKTDTQYF.

The CDR3 region is CASSSRGRNTENIQYF. DNA of the CDR3: TGTGCCAGCAGCTCCAGGGGACGGAACACGGAAAACATTCAGTACTTC. V gene TRBV7-8 combines with J gene TRBJ2-4, with D tentatively TRBD1 (6 bases). Germline values: CDR1 SGHVS, CDR2 FQNEAQ. CDR3 size: 16 residues. Trimming shortened V by 4 bases and J by 5 bases, and 18 bases separated the two germline ends.

The chain is built from TRBV30 and TRBJ1-4; a weak D match, TRBD1 (5 bases). V lost 0 bases, J lost 5 bases, and 10 bases lay in between. This CDR3 has 14 residues. Germline loops: CDR1 GTSNPN, CDR2 SVGIG (reference sequence). The CDR3 DNA reads TGTGCCTGGAGTGTACACGGGGGAAATGAAAAACTGTTTTTT. As protein: CAWSVHGGNEKLFF.

This sequence joins TRBV28 and TRBJ1-2, with 7 bases aligning to TRBD1. Trimming removed 5 bases from V and 4 bases from J; junction bases left unmatched: 16. Per the germline V gene, CDR1 is MDHEN and CDR2 is SYDVKM. The CDR3 loop spans 17 amino acids. The CDR3 DNA reads TGTGCCAGCAGTCTTCCAATGAGGACAGGCCGTATCTATGGCTACACCTTC. Encoded protein: CASSLPMRTGRIYGYTF.